The 27 T cell receptor beta chains below come from one sample, sequenced in a study of T cell repertoires in cytomegalovirus infection. Their specific antigens are unknown. TCRdb reanalysed the reads using MiXCR and keeps one entry per CDR3 protein. The sample carries some 130,000 distinct CDR3 sequences, roughly 25% recorded once. The specimen sequenced was PBMCs, sequenced either directly or after in vitro stimulation (not recorded which). The receptors here all came from a human donor in good health (CMV status not recorded). Some clones in this sample may be carry-over from other donors' samples.

This clonotype was found many times. The chain has TRBV7-2 and TRBJ1-2; TRBD1 aligns across 12 bases. J lost 7 bases, V lost 5 bases, and 11 bases had no gene match. CDR3 length: 16 amino acids. Per the germline V gene, CDR1 is SGHTA and CDR2 is FQGNSA. The CDR3 sequence is CASSHAPGQGAGGYTF. DNA for the CDR3: TGTGCCAGCAGCCACGCCCCGGGACAGGGGGCAGGTGGCTACACCTTC. The whole variable domain, remainder taken from reference TRBV7-2 and TRBJ1-2, is GAGVSQSPSNKVTEKGKDVELRCDPISGHTALYWYRQSLGQGLEFLIYFQGNSAPDKSGLPSDRFSAERTGGSVSTLTIQRTQQEDSAVYLCASSHAPGQGAGGYTFGSGTRLTVV.

This clonotype was found a few times. The genes are TRBV6-5 and TRBJ2-7; TRBD1 might be the D (5 bases). Germline-derived CDR1 and CDR2 are MNHEY and SVGAGI. V lost 6 bases and J lost 1, with 10 bases in between. CDR3 size: 13 residues. The CDR3 sequence: CASRYRSSYEQYF. The CDR3 DNA is TGTGCCAGCAGATACAGGTCATCCTACGAGCAGTACTTC.

This chain uses TRBV19 with TRBJ2-2; 13 bases line up with TRBD2. There are 17 residues in the CDR3. The germline V gene encodes CDR1 LNHDA and CDR2 SQIVND (reference sequence). J lost 5 bases, V lost 6 bases, and 9 bases had no gene match. CDR3 bases: TGTGCCAGTAGCGCGGGACTAGCGGGACTCCGGACCGGGGAGCTGTTTTTT. It codes for CASSAGLAGLRTGELFF.

At least ten counts were recorded for this clonotype. The chain joins TRBV7-2 to TRBJ2-3; 9 positions agree with TRBD2. With V trimmed by 1 base and J by 5 bases, 7 bases remained unmatched. The CDR3 is 16 amino acids. Germline V gene sequence: CDR1 SGHTA, CDR2 FQGNSA. The CDR3 DNA reads as TGTGCCAGCAGCTTAGTTGGTAGCGGGGGAGGAGATACGCAGTATTTT. Protein product: CASSLVGSGGGDTQYF.

This clonotype was counted ten times or more. The chain joins TRBV7-2 to TRBJ2-3; 9 positions match TRBD2. V shed 2 bases, J shed 4 bases, and the junction held 1 base outside the gene matches. The germline V gene encodes CDR1 SGHTA and CDR2 FQGNSA. This CDR3 comprises 14 residues. The CDR3: CASSLLAGADTQYF. CDR3 in DNA: TGTGCCAGCAGCTTATTAGCGGGAGCAGATACGCAGTATTTT.

The V gene is TRBV7-6, the J gene TRBJ2-7, with a possible D match to TRBD2 (7 bases). Germline CDR1 is SGHVS and CDR2 is FNYEAQ. The CDR3 totals 15 residues. V gave up 0 bases and J gave up 3 bases, with 12 bases separating them. The DNA for the CDR3 is TGTGCCAGCAGCTTAGCGCCGAGGGGGGGCTACGAGCAGTACGTC. This codes for CASSLAPRGGYEQYV.

The chain uses TRBV6-4 and TRBJ2-1, with a weak D call TRBD1 (8 bases). CDR1 and CDR2 from the germline V gene are MRHNA and SNTAGT. Trimming left V 4 bases short and J 10 bases short, with 14 bases between. The CDR3 loop spans 13 amino acids. CDR3 sequence: CASSGDRGGEQFF. The CDR3 DNA is TGTGCCAGCAGTGGCGACAGGGGAGGGGAGCAGTTCTTC.

The rearrangement links TRBV19 to TRBJ2-1, with 8 bases lining up with TRBD2. V was pared by 2 bases and J by 8 bases, with 11 bases of the junction left unmatched. Germline CDR1 reads LNHDA; CDR2 reads SQIVND (reference sequence). The CDR3 covers 16 residues. The CDR3 region has the DNA TGTGCCAGTAGTATAATCGGCGGGAGGCGAGGGGATGAGCAGTTCTTC. This sequence encodes CASSIIGGRRGDEQFF.

This sequence joins TRBV6-2 or TRBV6-3 and TRBJ1-2; D gene unclear. CDR1 and CDR2 from the germline V gene are MNHEY and SVGEGT. The CDR3 runs to 15 residues. V was clipped by 2 bases and J by 0 bases, with 10 bases between them. CDR3 in DNA: TGTGCCAGCAGTTACGGCGGCCTCCCTAACTATGGCTACACCTTC. Its translation is CASSYGGLPNYGYTF.

Only a few counts were recorded for this clonotype. The V call is TRBV12-3 or TRBV12-4, the J call TRBJ1-4; TRBD1 aligns across 9 bases. The junction had 5 bases not matched to a gene; V was cut back by 2 bases and J by 7 bases. CDR3 length equals 15 residues. This CDR3 reads CASSLTGQGFEKLFF. The CDR3 DNA follows: TGTGCCAGCAGTTTAACGGGACAGGGTTTTGAAAAACTGTTTTTT.

This clonotype was seen only a few times. The rearrangement uses TRBV4-3 and TRBJ2-5, with D perhaps TRBD1 (6 bases). V lost 4 bases and J 13 bases, leaving 22 bases between the germline ends. The CDR3 runs to 14 residues. Per the germline V gene, CDR1 is LGHNA and CDR2 is YSLEER. The CDR3 DNA sequence: TGCGCCAGCAGCCCGACCAGACAGGACCCTCTCAGGTACTTC. The encoded protein is CASSPTRQDPLRYF.

This clonotype was seen repeatedly, ten times or more. This chain uses TRBV6-2 or TRBV6-3 with TRBJ2-1, with D uncertain. Trimming removed 0 bases at V and 3 bases at J, with 12 bases between. The germline V gene encodes CDR1 MNHEY and CDR2 SVGEGT. The CDR3 totals 16 residues. CDR3 in DNA: TGTGCCAGCAGTTACTCTCAGGAGCGCCACTACAATGAGCAGTTCTTC. Translation gives CASSYSQERHYNEQFF.

This chain links TRBV29-1 with TRBJ1-1, with no clear D. CDR1 is SQVTM and CDR2 is ANQGSEA in the germline V gene. The ends were cut back, 2 bases at V and 8 bases at J, with 21 bases in the middle. CDR3 size: 15 residues. The CDR3 nucleotides read TGCAGCGTTGAAATTGCCAAACGATCGGCACAAGAAGCTTTCTTT. Translated, it gives CSVEIAKRSAQEAFF. Looking up the rest from reference TRBV29-1 and TRBJ1-1 gives the full variable domain: SAVISQKPSRDICQRGTSLTIQCQVDSQVTMMFWYRQQPGQSLTLIATANQGSEATYESGFVIDKFPISRPNLTFSTLTVSNMSPEDSSIYLCSVEIAKRSAQEAFFGQGTRLTVV.

There are a few counts of this clonotype. The CDR3 reads CASSSQSWLAGEETQYF. The CDR3 DNA follows: TGTGCCAGCAGTTCCCAATCCTGGCTAGCGGGGGAAGAGACCCAGTACTTC. The chain is built from TRBV27 and TRBJ2-5; 10 nucleotides line up with TRBD2. CDR1 is MNHEY, CDR2 SMNVEV, per germline (reference sequence). This CDR3 is 17 amino acids long. V lost 4 bases, J lost 3 bases, and 11 bases stayed unmatched.

This chain joins TRBV11-2 and TRBJ2-3; 11 bases agree with TRBD2. After removal of 2 bases from V and 0 bases from J, the junction contained 1 base not matched to a gene. CDR1 is SGHAT, CDR2 FQNNGV, per germline. The CDR3 is made up of 16 amino acids. DNA for the CDR3: TGTGCCAGCAGCTTAAGACTAGCGGGGAGCACAGATACGCAGTATTTT. It yields the protein CASSLRLAGSTDTQYF.

The chain employs TRBV6-6 and TRBJ2-7; 10 bases fit TRBD2. The J segment lost 3 bases and the V segment lost 6 bases, leaving 8 bases of the junction unmatched. The germline gives CDR1 MNHNY, CDR2 SVGAGI (reference sequence). The CDR3 has 15 amino acids. The CDR3 DNA reads as TGTGCCAGCAGCCGACTAGCGGGTGTTCTCTACGAGCAGTACGTC. Translation gives CASSRLAGVLYEQYV.

In this sample, this clonotype turned up a few times. J is TRBJ1-6 and V is TRBV27; 9 bases fit TRBD1. Losses at the gene ends were 4 bases for V and 10 bases for J; bases not matched to a gene: 14. This CDR3 spans 17 amino acids. The V gene's germline CDR1 is MNHEY and CDR2 SMNVEV (reference sequence). The CDR3 DNA is TGTGCCAGCAGTTCTCTACAGGGACAGGGCCTTGGGTCACCCCTCCACTTT. It specifies CASSSLQGQGLGSPLHF.

This clonotype was detected ten times or more. In DNA form, the CDR3 reads TGCAGTGCTAGTGTGGTTAGCGGGAGACCAGATACGCAGTATTTT. It is translated as CSASVVSGRPDTQYF. V gene TRBV20-1 combines with J gene TRBJ2-3, with TRBD2 matching over 9 bases. CDR1 and CDR2 from the germline V gene are DFQATT and SNEGSKA (reference sequence). The trim removed 3 bases at V and 4 bases at J, leaving 8 bases unmatched. The CDR3 loop spans 15 amino acids.

The chain carries TRBV6-1 and TRBJ2-5; 13 nucleotides match TRBD2. CDR3 size: 14 residues. Germline V gene data show CDR1 as MNHNS and CDR2 as SASEGT. V lost 7 bases, J lost 7 bases, and 6 bases stayed unmatched. The CDR3, as DNA: TGTGCCAGCACCGGACTAGCGGGAGACCGGACCCAGTACTTC. Translating it yields CASTGLAGDRTQYF.

V and J are TRBV19 and TRBJ1-5, with TRBD1 as a possible D gene (5 bases). The ends were cut back, 7 bases at V and 4 bases at J, with 17 bases in the middle. The germline CDR1 and CDR2 sequences are LNHDA and SQIVND (reference sequence). This CDR3 spans 15 amino acids. CDR3 sequence reads: CASTNQGRGNQPQHF. CDR3 bases: TGTGCCAGTACTAATCAGGGACGGGGTAATCAGCCCCAGCATTTT.

V is TRBV18 and J is TRBJ2-7; D may be TRBD2 (5 bases). The germline gives CDR1 KGHSH, CDR2 LQKENI. Between the trimmed V and J ends, which lost 0 bases and 0 bases, there was a span of 6 bases. This CDR3 is 14 amino acids long. The CDR3 spells CASSPPAGSYEQYF. Here the CDR3 DNA reads TGTGCCAGCTCACCACCGGCGGGCTCCTACGAGCAGTACTTC.

The CDR3 loop reads CASSQDVGSYEQYF. In DNA form, the CDR3 reads TGTGCCAGCAGCCAAGACGTTGGCTCCTACGAGCAGTACTTC. The rearrangement links TRBV4-2 to TRBJ2-7; D is unresolved. V gave up 0 bases and J gave up 0 bases, with 6 bases separating them. This CDR3 has 14 residues. Germline V CDR1 and CDR2: LGHNA, YNFKEQ.

This clonotype was observed a handful of times. V is TRBV11-3 and J is TRBJ2-2, with D unresolved. Germline CDR1 SGHNT, CDR2 YENEEA. The CDR3 covers 16 residues. V dropped 0 bases and J dropped 3 bases, with 11 bases sitting between them. The DNA for the CDR3 is TGTGCCAGCAGCTTAGATCGGGCAGGTTACACCGGGGAGCTGTTTTTT. Translating it yields CASSLDRAGYTGELFF.

This clonotype was counted only a few times. This sequence joins TRBV6-5 and TRBJ2-1; TRBD2 agrees at 7 bases. The CDR3 has 13 amino acids. V lost 8 bases, J lost 6 bases, and 7 bases stayed unmatched. Germline lookup yields CDR1 MNHEY and CDR2 SVGAGI. CDR3: CASHRGSTNEQFF. The CDR3 DNA reads TGTGCCAGCCATCGCGGGAGTACCAATGAGCAGTTCTTC.

The rearrangement joins TRBV10-3 to TRBJ2-3; D possibly corresponds to TRBD1 (7 bases). Trimming cost V 10 bases and J 2 bases, with 13 bases left between them. Germline V gene lookup returns CDR1 ENHRY and CDR2 SYGVKD. CDR3 size: 13 residues. In DNA, the CDR3 is TGTGCCACCGCGGGACAGAACACAGATACGCAGTATTTT. It is translated as CATAGQNTDTQYF.

This sequence joins TRBV5-4 and TRBJ2-5, with D tentatively TRBD2 (5 bases). Germline CDR1 is SGHNT and CDR2 is YYREEE (reference sequence). V lost 3 bases and J lost 0, with 9 bases in between. The CDR3 is made up of 14 amino acids. The CDR3 bases are TGTGCCAGCAGCTCCTGGGAGTACCAAGAGACCCAGTACTTC. The encoded protein is CASSSWEYQETQYF. Filled out from reference TRBV5-4 and TRBJ2-5, the complete variable domain reads ETGVTQSPTHLIKTRGQQVTLRCSSQSGHNTVSWYQQALGQGPQFIFQYYREEENGRGNFPPRFSGLQFPNYSSELNVNALELDDSALYLCASSSWEYQETQYFGPGTRLLVL.

This clonotype was observed at least ten times. V gene TRBV12-3 or TRBV12-4 combines with J gene TRBJ1-1; the D is unclear. The V end was cut by 2 bases, the J end by 4 bases, with 8 bases between. There are 13 residues in the CDR3. The CDR3 DNA is TGTGCCAGCAGTTTAAACGGCGGCACTGAAGCTTTCTTT. Protein sequence: CASSLNGGTEAFF.